This record covers a single TCR beta chain. Its antigen remains unknown. In germline, CDR1 is LNHDA, CDR2 SQIVND (reference sequence). V was clipped by 5 bases and J by 2 bases; unmatched bases: 7. The CDR3 runs 15 residues. The PCR contained 60 Vbeta and 13 Jbeta primers. Authors' data handling: Later analysis identified 80 million to 85 million unique TCR beta chains, 9 million to 13 million shared. Assay used: immunoSEQ multiplex PCR; TCRdb lists only in-frame clones, some missing. The V and J calls and the clone size are those of that table, but D and trimming were determined from the DNA. This sample has roughly 100,000 clones, with around four fifths found just once. This entry comes from a study of cytomegalovirus exposure and HLA in healthy donors. The study's findings and limits: A later analysis associated under 20,000 TCR beta sequences with HLA alleles at a 0.05 false discovery rate.

Material: PBMCs. The chain couples TRBV19 to TRBJ2-3, with TRBD1 matching 7 bases. This TCR came from a man in his forties in good health and CMV-seronegative. CDR3 protein: CASSSEDRATDTQYF. CDR3 DNA: TGTGCCAGTAGTTCCGAAGACAGGGCCACAGATACGCAGTATTTT.